The next 26 T cell receptor beta chains were all read from a single sample in a study of T cell responses to AZD1222 COVID-19 vaccine. Generated by immunoSEQ multiplex PCR, the TCRdb table keeps only in-frame clones and is missing some. The table lists 95,000 to 150,000 clones, about 85% of them singletons. The specimen comprised peripheral blood, sampled on day 0 of AZD1222 vaccination. The source of these receptors is an adult in good health.

This chain connects TRBV28 to TRBJ1-1; the D gene is possibly TRBD1 (5 bases). Germline CDR1 MDHEN, CDR2 SYDVKM. Trimming pared 1 base from V and 5 bases from J, leaving 11 bases between. The CDR3 is made up of 14 amino acids. DNA for the CDR3: TGTGCCAGCAGTTTATACAGGTTGGGGACTGAAGCTTTCTTT. This codes for CASSLYRLGTEAFF.

The chain is built from TRBV6-5 and TRBJ1-3, with 7 bases fitting TRBD1. The CDR3 covers 14 residues. CDR1 is MNHEY, CDR2 SVGAGI, per germline. Losses at the gene ends were 6 bases for V and 4 bases for J; bases not matched to a gene: 6. The CDR3 protein is CASSQTGTGNTIYF. The CDR3, as DNA: TGTGCCAGCAGCCAGACAGGGACCGGAAACACCATATATTTT.

A few counts support this clone. This sequence joins TRBV21-1 and TRBJ2-2; the D call of TRBD1 is as the table states it, not checked on the DNA. TRBV21-1 is designated a pseudogene. There are 13 residues in the CDR3. Here the CDR3 DNA reads TGTGCCAGCAGCCTGGACAGCACCGGGGAGCTGTTTTTT. Translation gives CASSLDSTGELFF.

V gene TRBV12-1 combines with J gene TRBJ1-1. TRBV12-1 is a pseudogene. CDR3 length equals 13 residues. DNA for the CDR3: TGTGCCAGCAGCTCGCACCGGGACCCTGAAGCTTTCTTT. It yields the protein CASSSHRDPEAFF.

The CDR3 region is CATTQGQGDNQPQHF. In DNA form, the CDR3 reads TGTGCCACAACCCAGGGACAGGGGGACAATCAGCCCCAGCATTTT. The chain combines TRBV5-3 with TRBJ1-5; TRBD1 matches at 11 bases. TRBV5-3 has ORF status, its function being uncertain. The CDR3 consists of 15 residues. The junction had 8 bases not matched to a gene; V was cut back by 9 bases and J by 3 bases.

J is TRBJ1-4 and V is TRBV7-9; D gene uncertain. The germline V and J ends were trimmed by 5 bases and 8 bases, with 18 bases remaining between them. This CDR3 is built from 15 residues. The germline CDR1 and CDR2 sequences are SEHNR and FQNEAQ (reference sequence). CDR3 DNA sequence: TGTGCCAGCAGCGTCATCGATGGAGTCGCCGAAAAACTGTTTTTT. Protein sequence: CASSVIDGVAEKLFF.

The rearrangement links TRBV5-1 to TRBJ2-1; 9 bases fit TRBD1. J gave up 2 bases and V 3 bases, and 3 bases lay outside the gene matches. Germline lookup yields CDR1 SGHRS and CDR2 YFSETQ. There are 15 residues in the CDR3. CDR3 sequence: CASSSRDRAYNEQFF. CDR3 DNA sequence: TGCGCCAGCAGCTCCCGGGACAGGGCCTACAATGAGCAGTTCTTC. Together with reference TRBV5-1 and TRBJ2-1, the CDR3 gives the full variable domain: KAGVTQTPRYLIKTRGQQVTLSCSPISGHRSVSWYQQTPGQGLQFLFEYFSETQRNKGNFPGRFSGRQFSNSRSEMNVSTLELGDSALYLCASSSRDRAYNEQFFGPGTRLTVL.

This sequence joins TRBV5-1 and TRBJ1-2, with D tentatively TRBD1 (5 bases). V was trimmed by 0 bases and J by 0 bases, leaving 15 bases between them. The CDR3 runs 17 residues. Germline V lookup: CDR1 SGHRS, CDR2 YFSETQ. For the CDR3, the DNA is TGCGCCAGCAGCTTGGAAGGGGCAGCTGTAGCTAACTATGGCTACACCTTC. Protein sequence: CASSLEGAAVANYGYTF.

The chain links TRBV11-1 to TRBJ2-7, with 8 bases aligning to TRBD1. The J segment lost 1 base and the V segment lost 5 bases, leaving 4 bases of the junction unmatched. The germline CDR1 and CDR2 sequences are SGHAT and FQDESV (reference sequence). This CDR3 has 14 amino acids. CDR3 DNA: TGTGCCAGCAGCCCCGGGACAGGTTCCTACGAGCAGTACTTC. As protein: CASSPGTGSYEQYF. The full variable domain, with the rest looked up from reference TRBV11-1 and TRBJ2-7, is EAEVAQSPRYKITEKSQAVAFWCDPISGHATLYWYRQILGQGPELLVQFQDESVVDDSQLPKDRFSAERLKGVDSTLKIQPAELGDSAMYLCASSPGTGSYEQYFGPGTRLTVT.

V gene TRBV28 combines with J gene TRBJ1-3; D not certain. Trimming stripped 4 bases from V and 5 bases from J, with 15 bases between. Germline V gene sequence: CDR1 MDHEN, CDR2 SYDVKM. CDR3 size: 15 residues. The CDR3, as DNA: TGTGCCAGCAGTTCCACCCAGGACTTCAGAAACACCATATATTTT. Encoded protein: CASSSTQDFRNTIYF.

This chain links TRBV28 with TRBJ1-5; D is unclear. Per germline, CDR1 MDHEN and CDR2 SYDVKM. Deletions cut 5 bases from V and 0 bases from J, with 8 bases between. The CDR3 extends over 14 amino acids. The CDR3 region is CASSPQDSNQPQHF. DNA of the CDR3: TGTGCCAGCAGTCCGCAAGATAGCAATCAGCCCCAGCATTTT.

The chain recombines TRBV5-6 with TRBJ2-7; 9 positions agree with TRBD1. Germline V CDR1 and CDR2: SGHDT, YYEEEE. J was trimmed by 5 bases and V by 4 bases; bases with no gene match: 10. The CDR3 sequence is 15 residues long. The CDR3 here is CASSAGTGFGDEQYF. CDR3 DNA sequence: TGTGCCAGCAGCGCCGGGACAGGGTTTGGGGACGAGCAGTACTTC.

The gene calls are TRBV30 and TRBJ2-2, with TRBD1 identical over 7 bases. There are 10 residues in the CDR3. Germline V lookup: CDR1 GTSNPN, CDR2 SVGIG (reference sequence). Trimming removed 5 bases from V and 10 bases from J; junction bases left unmatched: 1. CDR3 residues: CAWGQEELFF. CDR3 sequence (DNA): TGTGCCTGGGGACAGGAGGAGCTGTTTTTT.

V usage is TRBV7-8 and J usage is TRBJ2-6, with D possibly matching TRBD1 (6 bases). CDR1 SGHVS and CDR2 FQNEAQ come from the germline V gene. This CDR3 is built from 18 residues. Between the trimmed V and J ends, which lost 6 bases and 0 bases, there was a span of 18 bases. The CDR3 loop is CASRSTGFSNSGANVLTF. As DNA, the CDR3 is TGTGCCAGCAGATCAACAGGGTTTAGCAACTCTGGGGCCAACGTCCTGACTTTC.

The chain recombines TRBV5-8 with TRBJ2-6; no firm D call. This CDR3 comprises 17 residues. V dropped 2 bases and J dropped 4 bases, with 16 bases sitting between them. The germline V gene encodes CDR1 SGHTS and CDR2 YDEGEE. This CDR3 reads CASSFYRPLSGANVLTF. The CDR3 nucleotides are TGTGCCAGCAGCTTTTACCGACCCCTTTCGGGGGCCAACGTCCTGACTTTC. Together with reference TRBV5-8 and TRBJ2-6, the CDR3 gives the full variable domain: EAGVTQSPTHLIKTRGQQATLRCSPISGHTSVYWYQQALGLGLQFLLWYDEGEERNRGNFPPRFSGRQFPNYSSELNVNALELEDSALYLCASSFYRPLSGANVLTFGAGSRLTVL.

V gene TRBV5-3 combines with J gene TRBJ2-1, with 8 bases matching TRBD2. TRBV5-3 falls under the ORF class, with uncertain function. This CDR3 comprises 16 residues. V shed 4 bases and J 0 bases; nucleotides not matched to a gene: 6. CDR3 region: CARSRTSSSSYNEQFF. In nucleotides, the CDR3 is TGTGCCAGAAGCCGGACTAGCAGCAGCTCCTACAATGAGCAGTTCTTC.

The chain carries TRBV18 and TRBJ1-1, with 7 positions matching TRBD1. The V gene end was trimmed by 8 bases and the J gene end by 6 bases; junction bases not matched to a gene: 12. CDR1 and CDR2 from the germline V gene are KGHSH and LQKENI. This CDR3 region has 14 residues. The CDR3 loop reads CASTITGALSEAFF. The CDR3 nucleotides read TGTGCCAGCACTATTACAGGGGCCCTGTCTGAAGCTTTCTTT.

The chain recombines TRBV6-6 with TRBJ1-4; D not resolved. V was pared by 2 bases and J by 5 bases, with 3 bases between. Germline CDR1 MNHNY, CDR2 SVGAGI (reference sequence). This CDR3 comprises 12 residues. CDR3 sequence reads: CASSYRNEKLFF. The CDR3 DNA reads TGTGCCAGCAGTTACAGGAATGAAAAACTGTTTTTT.

The chain joins TRBV3-1 (or the pseudogene TRBV3-2) to TRBJ1-3; 9 bases agree with TRBD1. The J segment lost 2 bases and the V segment lost 4 bases, leaving 0 bases of the junction unmatched. Germline V lookup: CDR1 LGHDT, CDR2 YNNKEL (reference sequence). The CDR3 is 14 amino acids. In DNA form, the CDR3 reads TGTGCCAGCAGCCGGACAGGGGCTGGAAACACCATATATTTT. Translation: CASSRTGAGNTIYF.

This clone occurred many times. V is TRBV6-5 and J is TRBJ1-4, with D uncertain. The CDR3 loop spans 13 amino acids. The V gene lost 7 bases and the J gene lost 5 bases, with 11 bases spanning the gap. Germline values: CDR1 MNHEY, CDR2 SVGAGI. Written as DNA, the CDR3 is TGTGCCAGCACTTTCCAGCCAAATGAAAAACTGTTTTTT. Its translation: CASTFQPNEKLFF.

Comment on this clone: Germline is not matched at one junction end, which may reflect a read error. The genes are TRBV7-7 and TRBJ2-7; 9 bases are shared with TRBD2. Germline loops: CDR1 SSHAT, CDR2 FNYEAQ (reference sequence). The CDR3 has 15 amino acids. The CDR3 reads CASSLSSGDSYEQYF. In DNA, the CDR3 is TGTGCTAGCAGCTTATCTAGCGGGGACTCCTACGAGCAGTACTTC.

This clone was seen a single time. The genes are TRBV5-1 and TRBJ1-2; 8 nucleotides line up with TRBD1. CDR1 SGHRS and CDR2 YFSETQ come from the germline V gene. The CDR3 has 13 amino acids. V shed 4 bases, J shed 3 bases, and the junction held 2 bases outside the gene matches. The chain's CDR3 is CASSPDRDYGYTF. The CDR3 DNA reads as TGCGCCAGCAGCCCGGACAGGGACTATGGCTACACCTTC. Together with reference TRBV5-1 and TRBJ1-2, the CDR3 gives the full variable domain: KAGVTQTPRYLIKTRGQQVTLSCSPISGHRSVSWYQQTPGQGLQFLFEYFSETQRNKGNFPGRFSGRQFSNSRSEMNVSTLELGDSALYLCASSPDRDYGYTFGSGTRLTVV.

The rearrangement uses TRBV2 and TRBJ1-5; D call uncertain. From germline, CDR1 is SNHLY and CDR2 FYNNEI. Between the trimmed V and J ends, which lost 2 bases and 4 bases, there was a span of 15 bases. CDR3 length: 16 amino acids. The CDR3 is CASSESYAGYNQPQHF. The DNA of the CDR3 is TGTGCCAGCAGTGAATCTTATGCAGGCTATAATCAGCCCCAGCATTTT.

The J gene is TRBJ1-3, the V gene TRBV7-9, with 7 bases matching TRBD1. This CDR3 is built from 14 residues. The germline CDR1 and CDR2 sequences are SEHNR and FQNEAQ (reference sequence). Trimming at V came to 5 bases and at J to 0 bases, leaving 1 base not matched to a gene. CDR3: CASSRTGSGNTIYF. DNA for the CDR3: TGTGCCAGCAGCCGGACAGGCTCTGGAAACACCATATATTTT.

The chain joins TRBV28 to TRBJ1-6; D may be TRBD1 (5 bases). The CDR3 covers 14 residues. Germline V gene data show CDR1 as MDHEN and CDR2 as SYDVKM. With 1 base removed from V and 11 bases from J, the gap between germline ends came to 12 bases. CDR3 in amino acids: CASSLFVGGAPLHF. The CDR3 nucleotides are TGTGCCAGCAGTTTATTCGTGGGAGGGGCACCCCTCCACTTT.

The CDR3 loop is CASSLSPRDTQYF. In nucleotides, the CDR3 is TGTGCCAGCAGTTTGTCGCCCCGGGATACGCAGTATTTT. The chain links TRBV12-3 or TRBV12-4 to TRBJ2-3; no reliable D call. The V end was cut by 3 bases, the J end by 6 bases, with 10 bases between. The CDR3 totals 13 residues.